The text below deals with one TCR beta chain. The antigen remains unidentified. Additional DNA sequences in this sample encode the identical CDR3. The data were obtained in a study of regulatory dendritic cells for organ transplantation. Memory T cells were CD45RO+, naive were CD45RA+, sorted by FACS. Study-wide results and caveats: Between individuals, the alloreactive memory CD8+ T cell pool differed considerably.

The assay was immunoSEQ multiplex PCR, and TCRdb's table has in-frame clones only and misses some. Here the sample spans around 19,000 clones, 70% to 80% being singletons. CDR3 length: 17 amino acids. The V gene's germline CDR1 is SGDLS and CDR2 YYNGEE. Trimming removed 0 bases from V and 5 bases from J; junction bases left unmatched: 10. The clonotype originates from a human donor in good health. The sequenced sample consisted of memory CD4+ T cells from blood. Subset meaning: CD45RO+ memory T cells. V usage is TRBV9 and J usage is TRBJ2-3; 9 nucleotides match TRBD2. The CDR3, as DNA: TGTGCCAGCAGCGTAGAGACAGGCGGGGGGGCGATAGATACGCAGTATTTT. The encoded protein is CASSVETGGGAIDTQYF.